These 8 T cell receptor beta chains were all obtained from the same sample, sequenced in a study of blood T cell repertoires in COVID-19. Libraries were prepared by immunoSEQ multiplex PCR; TCRdb keeps only in-frame clonotypes and omits some of them. This sample has roughly 200,000 clones, with roughly 85% found just once. The sequencing sample was made of peripheral blood. The receptors here all came from a woman aged 60-75 years with acute or convalescent COVID-19.

CDR3 amino acids: CASSKLGLGQSTDTQYF. In nucleotides, the CDR3 is TGTGCCAGCAGCAAATTGGGTCTGGGACAGAGCACAGATACGCAGTATTTT. The rearrangement links TRBV21-1 to TRBJ2-3; the D call in the table, TRBD1, was not verified against the DNA. TRBV21-1 constitutes a pseudogene. This CDR3 comprises 17 residues.

This clone has only one observation. The rearrangement uses TRBV29-1 and TRBJ1-2; no definite D call. Per germline, CDR1 SQVTM and CDR2 ANQGSEA. The V end lost 7 bases, the J end lost 6 bases, and 24 bases lay between the germline ends. The CDR3 spans 15 residues. The DNA for the CDR3 is TGCAGCGGGTACCCGATACACTCCCGAGGCGATGGCTACACCTTC. It is translated as CSGYPIHSRGDGYTF.

V is TRBV12-3 or TRBV12-4 and J is TRBJ1-2; TRBD1 matches 7 bases. Trimming removed 2 bases from V and 4 bases from J; junction bases left unmatched: 1. CDR3 length: 13 residues. The CDR3 loop reads CASSLQGVYGYTF. The CDR3 DNA follows: TGTGCCAGCAGTTTACAGGGGGTCTATGGCTACACCTTC.

V gene TRBV7-2 combines with J gene TRBJ2-1, with 7 bases identical to TRBD1. Looked up from germline, CDR1 is SGHTA and CDR2 is FQGNSA. The V segment lost 2 bases and the J segment 6 bases; nucleotides outside the gene matches: 7. CDR3 length: 15 amino acids. The CDR3 loop is CASSLRGNRGNEQFF. CDR3 bases: TGTGCCAGCAGCTTAAGGGGTAACAGGGGCAATGAGCAGTTCTTC.

In its sample, this clone was seen a few times. V usage is TRBV19 and J usage is TRBJ1-5, with 8 bases matching TRBD1. CDR1 LNHDA and CDR2 SQIVND come from the germline V gene (reference sequence). Unmatched junction bases numbered 4, after V lost 5 bases and J lost 4 bases. This CDR3 has 14 residues. CDR3 sequence: CASSSRQGNQPQHF. The DNA of the CDR3 is TGTGCCAGTAGTTCTCGACAGGGGAATCAGCCCCAGCATTTT.

The V gene is TRBV7-2, the J gene TRBJ1-2; D unresolved. Trimming removed 10 bases from V and 7 bases from J, with 13 bases in between. The CDR3 extends over 11 amino acids. Germline CDR1 is SGHTA and CDR2 is FQGNSA. The CDR3 protein is CATRLFTGYTF. The CDR3 coding sequence is TGTGCCACCCGGTTATTTACTGGCTACACCTTC.

V usage is TRBV27 and J usage is TRBJ2-3, with 9 bases lining up with TRBD1. The germline V gene has CDR1 MNHEY and CDR2 SMNVEV (reference sequence). The trim removed 5 bases at V and 3 bases at J, leaving 9 bases unmatched. The CDR3 contains 16 residues. The CDR3 is CASSRSGQGWTDTQYF. The DNA for the CDR3 is TGTGCCAGCAGTAGATCGGGACAGGGTTGGACAGATACGCAGTATTTT.

The V gene is TRBV7-3, the J gene TRBJ1-2; maybe TRBD1 (5 bases). Trimming took 5 bases from V and 6 from J, leaving 13 bases between them. The CDR3 runs 13 residues. Germline V lookup: CDR1 SGHTA, CDR2 FQGTGA. The CDR3 region has the DNA TGTGCCAGCAGCCCAAGATCGGGGGATGGCTACACCTTC. Its protein product is CASSPRSGDGYTF.